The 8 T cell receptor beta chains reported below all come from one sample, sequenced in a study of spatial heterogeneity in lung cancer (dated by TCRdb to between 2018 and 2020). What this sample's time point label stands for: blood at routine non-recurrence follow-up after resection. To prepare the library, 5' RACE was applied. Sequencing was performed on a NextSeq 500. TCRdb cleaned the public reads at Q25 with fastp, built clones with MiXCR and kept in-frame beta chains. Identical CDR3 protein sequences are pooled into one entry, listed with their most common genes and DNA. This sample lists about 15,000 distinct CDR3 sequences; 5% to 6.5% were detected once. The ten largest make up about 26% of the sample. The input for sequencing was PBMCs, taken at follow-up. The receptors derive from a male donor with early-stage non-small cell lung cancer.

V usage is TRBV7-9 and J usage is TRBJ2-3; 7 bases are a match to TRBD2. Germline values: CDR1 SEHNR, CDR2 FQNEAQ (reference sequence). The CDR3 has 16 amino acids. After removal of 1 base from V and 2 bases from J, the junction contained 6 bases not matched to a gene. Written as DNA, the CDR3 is TGTGCCAGCAGCTTAGGGTTAGCGGGCTACACAGATACGCAGTATTTT. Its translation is CASSLGLAGYTDTQYF.

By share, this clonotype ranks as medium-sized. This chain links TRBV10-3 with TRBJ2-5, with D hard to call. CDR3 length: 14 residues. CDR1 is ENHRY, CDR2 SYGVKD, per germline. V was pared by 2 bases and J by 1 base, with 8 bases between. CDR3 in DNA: TGTGCCATCAGTGAGGGGGTGACCCAAGAGACCCAGTACTTC. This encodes CAISEGVTQETQYF.

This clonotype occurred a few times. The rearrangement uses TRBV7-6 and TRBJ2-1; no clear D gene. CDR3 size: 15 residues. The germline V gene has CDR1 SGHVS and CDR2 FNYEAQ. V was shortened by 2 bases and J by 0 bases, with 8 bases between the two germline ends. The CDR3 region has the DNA TGTGCCAGCAGCTTAAGGCAGAGCTCCTACAATGAGCAGTTCTTC. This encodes CASSLRQSSYNEQFF.

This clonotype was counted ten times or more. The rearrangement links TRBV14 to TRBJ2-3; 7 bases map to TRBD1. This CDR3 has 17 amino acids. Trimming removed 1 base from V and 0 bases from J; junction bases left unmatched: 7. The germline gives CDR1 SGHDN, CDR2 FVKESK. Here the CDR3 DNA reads TGTGCCAGCAGCCAAGCTCATTTGGACAGGAGCACAGATACGCAGTATTTT. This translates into CASSQAHLDRSTDTQYF.

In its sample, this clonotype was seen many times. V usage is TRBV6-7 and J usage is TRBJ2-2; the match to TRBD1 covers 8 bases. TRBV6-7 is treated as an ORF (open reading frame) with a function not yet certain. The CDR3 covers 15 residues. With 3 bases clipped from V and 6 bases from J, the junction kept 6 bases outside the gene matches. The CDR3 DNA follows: TGTGCCAGCAGTTATGGCAACAGGGGGTCCGGGGAGCTGTTTTTT. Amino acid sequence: CASSYGNRGSGELFF.

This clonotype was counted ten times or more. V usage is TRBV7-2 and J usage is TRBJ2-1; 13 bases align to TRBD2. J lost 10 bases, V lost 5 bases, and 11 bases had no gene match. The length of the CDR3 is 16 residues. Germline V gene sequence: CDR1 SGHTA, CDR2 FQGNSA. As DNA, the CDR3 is TGTGCCAGCAGCCCTCCAACTAGCGGGAGGGGACGCGAGCAGTTCTTC. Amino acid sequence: CASSPPTSGRGREQFF.

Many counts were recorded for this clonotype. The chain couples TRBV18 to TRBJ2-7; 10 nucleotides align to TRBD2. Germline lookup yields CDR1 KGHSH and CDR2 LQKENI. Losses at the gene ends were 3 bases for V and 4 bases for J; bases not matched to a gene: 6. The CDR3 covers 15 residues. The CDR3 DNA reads TGTGCCAGCTCACCGCCCGGACTAGCGGCGTACGAGCAGTACTTC. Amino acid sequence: CASSPPGLAAYEQYF.

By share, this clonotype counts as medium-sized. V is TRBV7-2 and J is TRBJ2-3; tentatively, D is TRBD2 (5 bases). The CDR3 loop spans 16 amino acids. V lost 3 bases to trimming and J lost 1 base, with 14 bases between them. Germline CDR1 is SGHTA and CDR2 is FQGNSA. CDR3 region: CASSFEGSAGTDTQYF. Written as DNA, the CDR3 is TGTGCCAGCAGCTTCGAAGGGAGTGCAGGCACAGATACGCAGTATTTT.